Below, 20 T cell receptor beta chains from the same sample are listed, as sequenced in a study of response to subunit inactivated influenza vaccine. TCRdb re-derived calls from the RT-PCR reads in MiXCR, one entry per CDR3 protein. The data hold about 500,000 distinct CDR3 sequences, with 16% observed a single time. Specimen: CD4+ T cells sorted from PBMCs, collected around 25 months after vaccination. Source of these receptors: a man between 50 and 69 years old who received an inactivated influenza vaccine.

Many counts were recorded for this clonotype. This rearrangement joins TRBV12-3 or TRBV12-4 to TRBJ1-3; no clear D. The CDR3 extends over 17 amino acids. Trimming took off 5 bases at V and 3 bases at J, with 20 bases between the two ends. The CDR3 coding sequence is TGTGCCAGCAGTCCGATAGGGAGTAGGGTCTTTGGAAACACCATATATTTT. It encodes CASSPIGSRVFGNTIYF.

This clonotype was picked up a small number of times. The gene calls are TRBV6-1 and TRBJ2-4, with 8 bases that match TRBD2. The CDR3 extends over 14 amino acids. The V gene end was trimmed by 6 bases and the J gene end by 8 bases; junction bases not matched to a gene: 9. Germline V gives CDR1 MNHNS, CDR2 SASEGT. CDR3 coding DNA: TGTGCCAGCAGACCCTACAGCGGGGGAGACATTCAGTACTTC. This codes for CASRPYSGGDIQYF.

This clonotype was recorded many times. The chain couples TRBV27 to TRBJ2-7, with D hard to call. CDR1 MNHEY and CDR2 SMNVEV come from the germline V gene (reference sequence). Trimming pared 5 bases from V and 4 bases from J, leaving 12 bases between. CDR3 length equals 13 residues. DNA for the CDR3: TGTGCCAGCAGTACCCAACGACGATACGAGCAGTACTTC. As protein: CASSTQRRYEQYF.

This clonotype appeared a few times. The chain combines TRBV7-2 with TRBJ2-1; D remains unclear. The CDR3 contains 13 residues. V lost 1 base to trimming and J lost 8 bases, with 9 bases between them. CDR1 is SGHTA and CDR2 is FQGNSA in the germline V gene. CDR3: CASSLGSFDEQFF. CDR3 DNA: TGTGCCAGCAGCTTAGGCAGCTTCGATGAGCAGTTCTTC.

CDR3 DNA sequence: TGTGCCAGCAGTTTAGTGCCGGTAGAGACCCAGTACTTC. Residues: CASSLVPVETQYF. V usage is TRBV12-3 or TRBV12-4 and J usage is TRBJ2-5, with D uncertain. The CDR3 consists of 13 residues. V was trimmed by 1 base and J by 4 bases, leaving 7 bases between them.

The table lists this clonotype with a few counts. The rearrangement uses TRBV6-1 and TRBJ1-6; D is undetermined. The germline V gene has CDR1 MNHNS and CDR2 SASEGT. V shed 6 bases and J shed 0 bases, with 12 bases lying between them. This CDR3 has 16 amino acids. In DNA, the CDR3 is TGTGCCAGCAGGCTTCTTATGAGCTCCTATAATTCACCCCTCCACTTT. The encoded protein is CASRLLMSSYNSPLHF.

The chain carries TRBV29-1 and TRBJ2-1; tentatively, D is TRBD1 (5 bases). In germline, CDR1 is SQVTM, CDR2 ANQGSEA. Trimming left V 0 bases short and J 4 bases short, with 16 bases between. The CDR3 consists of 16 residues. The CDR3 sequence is CSVEDWVAGRYNEQFF. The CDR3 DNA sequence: TGCAGCGTTGAAGATTGGGTGGCAGGGCGGTACAATGAGCAGTTCTTC.

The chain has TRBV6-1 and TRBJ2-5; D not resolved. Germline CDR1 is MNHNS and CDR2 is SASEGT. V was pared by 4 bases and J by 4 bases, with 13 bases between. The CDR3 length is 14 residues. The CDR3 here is CASSATTNGETQYF. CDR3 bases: TGTGCCAGCAGTGCCACTACAAATGGAGAGACCCAGTACTTC.

CDR3 nucleotide sequence: TGTGCCAGCAGCCAACAGCTCAATAGCAATCAGCCCCAGCATTTT. Residues: CASSQQLNSNQPQHF. The V gene is TRBV3-1, the J gene TRBJ1-5; D gene ambiguous. The germline V and J ends were trimmed by 2 bases and 0 bases, with 8 bases remaining between them. This CDR3 contains 15 residues. Per the germline V gene, CDR1 is LGHDT and CDR2 is YNNKEL (reference sequence).

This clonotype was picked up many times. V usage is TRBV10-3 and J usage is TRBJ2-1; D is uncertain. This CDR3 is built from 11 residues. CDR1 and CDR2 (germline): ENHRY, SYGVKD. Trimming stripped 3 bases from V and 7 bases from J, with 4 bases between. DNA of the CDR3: TGTGCCATCAGTGAAGGGAATGAGCAGTTCTTC. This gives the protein CAISEGNEQFF.

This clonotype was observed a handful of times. CDR3 in amino acids: CASSTGYQETQYF. CDR3 sequence (DNA): TGTGCCAGCTCAACAGGGTATCAAGAGACCCAGTACTTC. This sequence joins TRBV18 and TRBJ2-5; TRBD1 might be the D (6 bases). This CDR3 comprises 13 residues. The germline V gene has CDR1 KGHSH and CDR2 LQKENI. Trimming cost V 5 bases and J 2 bases, with 9 bases left between them.

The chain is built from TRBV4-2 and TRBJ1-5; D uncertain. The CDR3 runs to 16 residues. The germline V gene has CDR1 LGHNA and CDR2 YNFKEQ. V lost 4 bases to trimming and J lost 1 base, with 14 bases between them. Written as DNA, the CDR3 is TGTGCCAGCAGCCTCGGGGTCGGGGTAAGCAATCAGCCCCAGCATTTT. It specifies CASSLGVGVSNQPQHF.

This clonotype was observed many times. The CDR3 loop is CASRGTAGNTIYF. DNA of the CDR3: TGTGCCAGCAGGGGGACAGCTGGAAACACCATATATTTT. The V call is TRBV6-1, the J call TRBJ1-3; 7 bases are shared with TRBD1. The CDR3 is 13 residues long. Germline loops: CDR1 MNHNS, CDR2 SASEGT. Trimming removed 6 bases from V and 2 bases from J; junction bases left unmatched: 1.

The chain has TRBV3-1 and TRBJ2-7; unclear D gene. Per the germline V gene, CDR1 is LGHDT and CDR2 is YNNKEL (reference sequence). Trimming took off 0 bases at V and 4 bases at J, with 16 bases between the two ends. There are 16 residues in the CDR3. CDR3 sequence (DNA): TGTGCCAGCAGCCAAGATCGGAGAGGAAGAGGTTACGAGCAGTACTTC. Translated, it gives CASSQDRRGRGYEQYF.

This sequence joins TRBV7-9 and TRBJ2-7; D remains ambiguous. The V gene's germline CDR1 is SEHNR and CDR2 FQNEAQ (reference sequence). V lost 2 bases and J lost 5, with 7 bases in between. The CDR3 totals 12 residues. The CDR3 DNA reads TGTGCCAGCAGCTTAAGTTCCCACGAGCAGTACTTC. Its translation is CASSLSSHEQYF. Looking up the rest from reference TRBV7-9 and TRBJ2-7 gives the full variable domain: DTGVSQNPRHKITKRGQNVTFRCDPISEHNRLYWYRQTLGQGPEFLTYFQNEAQLEKSRLLSDRFSAERPKGSFSTLEIQRTEQGDSAMYLCASSLSSHEQYFGPGTRLTVT.

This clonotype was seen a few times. The CDR3 DNA follows: TGTGCCATCAGTGAGTCGAGTATGGCCTCAATGAACACTGAAGCTTTCTTT. Its protein product is CAISESSMASMNTEAFF. The V call is TRBV10-3, the J call TRBJ1-1; D is ambiguous. The CDR3 contains 17 residues. The V and J ends lost 0 bases and 0 bases respectively, with 14 bases between them. The germline V gene encodes CDR1 ENHRY and CDR2 SYGVKD.

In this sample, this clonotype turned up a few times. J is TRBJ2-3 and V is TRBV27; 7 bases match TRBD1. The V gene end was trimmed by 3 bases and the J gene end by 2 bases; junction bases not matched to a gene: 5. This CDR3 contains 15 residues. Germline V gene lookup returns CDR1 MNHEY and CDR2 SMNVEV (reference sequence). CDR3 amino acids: CASSFTQGDTDTQYF. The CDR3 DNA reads TGTGCCAGCAGTTTCACCCAGGGGGACACAGATACGCAGTATTTT.

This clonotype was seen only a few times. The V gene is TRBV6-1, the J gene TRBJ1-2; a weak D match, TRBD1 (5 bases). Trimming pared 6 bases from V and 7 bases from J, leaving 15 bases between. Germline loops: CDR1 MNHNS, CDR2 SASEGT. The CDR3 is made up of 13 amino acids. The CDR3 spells CASRRGTYSGYTF. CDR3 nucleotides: TGTGCCAGCAGACGCGGGACCTATAGTGGCTACACCTTC.

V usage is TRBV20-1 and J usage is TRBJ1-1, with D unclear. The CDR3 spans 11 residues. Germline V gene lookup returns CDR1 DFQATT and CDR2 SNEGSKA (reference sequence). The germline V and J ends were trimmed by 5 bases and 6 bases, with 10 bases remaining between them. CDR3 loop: CSASDTAEAFF. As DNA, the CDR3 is TGCAGTGCTTCCGACACGGCTGAAGCTTTCTTT.

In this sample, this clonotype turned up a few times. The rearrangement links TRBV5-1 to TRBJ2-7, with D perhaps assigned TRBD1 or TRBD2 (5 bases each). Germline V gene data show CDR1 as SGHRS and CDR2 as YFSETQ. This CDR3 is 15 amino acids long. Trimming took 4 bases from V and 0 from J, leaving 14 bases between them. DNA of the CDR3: TGCGCCAGCAGCCCAGGGACGGATAGCTCCTACGAGCAGTACTTC. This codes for CASSPGTDSSYEQYF. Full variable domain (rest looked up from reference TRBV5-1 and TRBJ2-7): KAGVTQTPRYLIKTRGQQVTLSCSPISGHRSVSWYQQTPGQGLQFLFEYFSETQRNKGNFPGRFSGRQFSNSRSEMNVSTLELGDSALYLCASSPGTDSSYEQYFGPGTRLTVT.